These 8 T cell receptor beta chains were all obtained from the same sample, sequenced in a study of radiation and T cells in renal cell carcinoma. Indicated time point: baseline pretreatment blood. The treatment denotes: 15 Gy SBRT to primary tumor, nephrectomy 4 weeks later. The method was immunoSEQ multiplex PCR; TCRdb's version includes in-frame clones alone and lacks a portion of them. The table records about 95,000 clones, roughly 90% of them present only once. The material was blood, obtained from a patient whose treatment included radiotherapy and nephrectomy. The source of these receptors is a middle-aged man with renal cell carcinoma.

This rearrangement joins TRBV11-2 to TRBJ1-2, with TRBD1 as a possible D gene (6 bases). Trimming took 5 bases from V and 3 from J, leaving 19 bases between them. The germline gives CDR1 SGHAT, CDR2 FQNNGV. CDR3 length: 16 amino acids. Here the CDR3 DNA reads TGTGCCAGCAGCCCCCTGGGTGGCAGGGGAGACTATGGCTACACCTTC. This translates into CASSPLGGRGDYGYTF. Complete variable domain (other parts from reference TRBV11-2 and TRBJ1-2): EAGVAQSPRYKIIEKRQSVAFWCNPISGHATLYWYQQILGQGPKLLIQFQNNGVVDDSQLPKDRFSAERLKGVDSTLKIQPAKLEDSAVYLCASSPLGGRGDYGYTFGSGTRLTVV.

The chain links TRBV5-4 to TRBJ2-3, with 13 nucleotides matching TRBD2. The V gene end was trimmed by 3 bases and the J gene end by 5 bases; junction bases not matched to a gene: 9. Germline V gives CDR1 SGHNT, CDR2 YYREEE (reference sequence). CDR3 length: 17 residues. The CDR3 protein is CASSWGLAGLYGDTQYF. In DNA, the CDR3 is TGTGCCAGCAGCTGGGGACTAGCGGGATTGTACGGAGATACGCAGTATTTT. The entire variable domain, with the rest obtained from reference TRBV5-4 and TRBJ2-3, is as follows: ETGVTQSPTHLIKTRGQQVTLRCSSQSGHNTVSWYQQALGQGPQFIFQYYREEENGRGNFPPRFSGLQFPNYSSELNVNALELDDSALYLCASSWGLAGLYGDTQYFGPGTRLTVL.

This clone appeared a few times. The chain couples TRBV27 to TRBJ2-3, with D hard to call. V was trimmed by 7 bases and J by 0 bases, leaving 11 bases between them. The CDR3 spans 14 residues. From germline, CDR1 is MNHEY and CDR2 SMNVEV (reference sequence). The CDR3 loop is CASNRISSTDTQYF. Written as DNA, the CDR3 is TGTGCCAGCAATCGGATATCTAGCACAGATACGCAGTATTTT.

V and J are TRBV7-3 and TRBJ2-1, with D unclear. V dropped 2 bases and J dropped 1 base, with 12 bases sitting between them. Germline lookup yields CDR1 SGHTA and CDR2 FQGTGA. The CDR3 is made up of 16 amino acids. CDR3 DNA: TGTGCCAGCAGCTTACAGCCCCCATCTTCCTACAATGAGCAGTTCTTC. Translated, it gives CASSLQPPSSYNEQFF. The variable domain in full, with the rest retrieved from reference TRBV7-3 and TRBJ2-1, is GAGVSQTPSNKVTEKGKYVELRCDPISGHTALYWYRQSLGQGPEFLIYFQGTGAADDSGLPNDRFFAVRPEGSVSTLKIQRTERGDSAVYLCASSLQPPSSYNEQFFGPGTRLTVL.

This sequence joins TRBV2 and TRBJ1-4, with D maybe TRBD1 (6 bases). Trimming shortened V by 6 bases and J by 8 bases, and 19 bases separated the two germline ends. Germline V CDR1 and CDR2: SNHLY, FYNNEI. The CDR3 runs 15 residues. CDR3 coding DNA: TGTGCCAGCAGAGATGGACAGCTTTCGGGGGAAAAACTGTTTTTT. Translating gives CASRDGQLSGEKLFF.

This chain connects TRBV18 to TRBJ1-2; D unclear. V lost 3 bases and J lost 8, with 10 bases in between. The length of the CDR3 is 12 residues. Germline-derived CDR1 and CDR2 are KGHSH and LQKENI. The CDR3: CASSPRGRGYTF. CDR3 coding DNA: TGTGCCAGCTCACCGCGGGGTCGGGGCTACACCTTC.

The chain uses TRBV5-1 and TRBJ2-1; D assignment may be TRBD1 or TRBD2 (5 bases each). The germline CDR1 and CDR2 sequences are SGHRS and YFSETQ. The CDR3 is made up of 15 amino acids. Trimming took off 4 bases at V and 2 bases at J, with 13 bases between the two ends. CDR3 nucleotides: TGCGCCAGCAGCCTGGGACGGCAAGCCTACAATGAGCAGTTCTTC. It translates to CASSLGRQAYNEQFF.

J is TRBJ2-1 and V is TRBV5-8, with 11 positions matching TRBD2. The length of the CDR3 is 17 residues. Germline V gives CDR1 SGHTS, CDR2 YDEGEE. J was trimmed by 0 bases and V by 2 bases; bases with no gene match: 4. The CDR3 here is CASSLGTSGRSYNEQFF. As DNA, the CDR3 is TGTGCCAGCAGCTTAGGGACTAGCGGCCGCTCCTACAATGAGCAGTTCTTC.